The entry below gives a single T cell receptor beta chain sequence along with its context. This clonotype is identified as medium-sized (0.01 to 0.1%). No cognate antigen has been identified for it. The record has no base qualities; no much larger clone is one base away. The sample originates from a study of spatial heterogeneity in lung cancer (dated by TCRdb to between 2018 and 2020). Regarding the research as a whole: Beta-chain transcripts were consistently detected in greater numbers than alpha-chain transcripts, which likely reflects a higher abundance of beta-chain transcripts. In the raw uncorrected reads, each unique combination of TCR and UMI appeared more than ten times on average. In non-small cell lung cancer, the study quantitatively compared TCR alpha and beta repertoires across several tumor regions, matched nontumor lung, and blood. Nonsynonymous mutation counts, determined by whole-exome sequencing of tumor tissue, were related to features of the TCR repertoire. At surgery, both alpha and beta chains were TCR-sequenced in 220 tumor regions, fewer than 80 matched nontumor lung samples and 56 PBMC samples.

The time point label here, explained by the study, means: sample taken at primary tumor resection. Without any cell sorting, TCR sequencing was performed on whole RNA extracted either from tumor and nontumor lung tissue or from cryopreserved PBMC samples. Donors were 70 or so patients with early-stage, untreated non-small cell lung cancer from the lung TRACERx cohort. Patients were selected for TCR sequencing only if sufficient RNA was available from at least two tumor regions. The CDR3 measures 16 amino acids from cysteine to phenylalanine. Only the CDR3 portion is preserved as DNA: 48 bases, with reading frame beginning at the first base. Relative to germline, V is missing 5 bases and J is missing 7 bases, with 9 bases of the junction outside any gene match. Sequences SGHRS (CDR1) and YFSETQ (CDR2) are obtained from the germline V gene. Library method: 5' RACE. The sequencer listed for this sample is NextSeq 500. To allow correction of PCR and sequencing errors, the TCR library protocol tagged every TCR cDNA molecule with a unique molecular identifier. As for the authors' bioinformatics: TCR identification, UMI-based error correction and CDR3 extraction were performed with Decombinator tools. TCRs above a frequency of 2 per 1,000, corresponding to the top 1% of the tumor frequency distribution, were defined as expanded. Each repertoire was subsampled 100 times to 5,000 TCRs, after which Renyi diversity was computed with the R vegan package. CDR3 similarity networks were built from amino acid triplet string-kernel similarity, with CDR3s being connected when pairwise similarity was above 0.82. Through fastp at Q25 and MiXCR, TCRdb rebuilt clones from the public reads, retaining in-frame beta chains. Rows are unified per CDR3 protein, each entry keeping the most common DNA and genes. The V and J calls and clone size come from TCRdb's table, not from the authors' own analysis. Counted in this sample were about 52,000 distinct CDR3 sequences; approximately 7% of them appeared once. Jointly, the top ten make up around 2.6% of the sample.

Paper-wide results and their limitations: Ubiquitous expanded tumor TCRs were detected in blood more often at tumor resection than at routine follow-up. Additional single-cell paired TCR alpha and beta sequencing was considered necessary to confirm, at a functional level, the hypothesis that regional TCRs recognize regional mutations.

The clonotype comes from a female donor with early-stage non-small cell lung cancer. The sequence links TRBV5-1 to TRBJ1-6; TRBD1 matches 10 bases in the middle. The sample in question was PBMCs, obtained at surgery. This receptor carries the CDR3 CASRITPGQGNSPLHF. The base sequence is TGCGCCAGCAGAATTACACCGGGACAGGGGAATTCACCCCTCCACTTT.